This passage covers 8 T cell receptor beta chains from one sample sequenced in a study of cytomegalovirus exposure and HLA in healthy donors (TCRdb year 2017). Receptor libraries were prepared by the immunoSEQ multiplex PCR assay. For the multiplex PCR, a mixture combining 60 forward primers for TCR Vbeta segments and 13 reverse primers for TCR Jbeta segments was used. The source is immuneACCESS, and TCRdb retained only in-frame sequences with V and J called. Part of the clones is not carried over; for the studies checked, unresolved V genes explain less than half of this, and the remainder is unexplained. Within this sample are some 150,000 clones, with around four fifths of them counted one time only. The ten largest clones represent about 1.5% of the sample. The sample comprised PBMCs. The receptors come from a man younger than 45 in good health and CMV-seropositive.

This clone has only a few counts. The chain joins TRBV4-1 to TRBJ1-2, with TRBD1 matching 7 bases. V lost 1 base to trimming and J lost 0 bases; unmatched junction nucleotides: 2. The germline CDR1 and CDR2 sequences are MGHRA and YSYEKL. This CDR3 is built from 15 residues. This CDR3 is CASSQGQGSNYGYTF. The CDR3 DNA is TGCGCCAGCAGCCAAGGACAGGGATCTAACTATGGCTACACCTTC.

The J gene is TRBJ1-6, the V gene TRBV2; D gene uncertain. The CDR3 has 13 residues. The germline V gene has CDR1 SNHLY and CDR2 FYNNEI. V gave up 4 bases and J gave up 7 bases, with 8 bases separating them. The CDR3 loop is CASSVGLNSPLHF. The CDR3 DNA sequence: TGTGCCAGCAGTGTTGGGCTCAATTCACCCCTCCACTTT. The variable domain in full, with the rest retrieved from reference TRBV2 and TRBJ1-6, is EPEVTQTPSHQVTQMGQEVILRCVPISNHLYFYWYRQILGQKVEFLVSFYNNEISEKSEIFDDQFSVERPDGSNFTLKIRSTKLEDSAMYFCASSVGLNSPLHFGNGTRLTVT.

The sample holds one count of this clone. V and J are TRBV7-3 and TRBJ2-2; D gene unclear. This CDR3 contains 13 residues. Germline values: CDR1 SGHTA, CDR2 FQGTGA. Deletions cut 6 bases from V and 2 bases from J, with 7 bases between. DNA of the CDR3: TGTGCCAGCAGTTTTAGCAACACCGGGGAGCTGTTTTTT. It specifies CASSFSNTGELFF.

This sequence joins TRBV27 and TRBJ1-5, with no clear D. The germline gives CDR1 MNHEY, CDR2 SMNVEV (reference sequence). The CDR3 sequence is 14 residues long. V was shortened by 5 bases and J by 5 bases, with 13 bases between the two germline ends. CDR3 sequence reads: CASSSGVYHQPQHF. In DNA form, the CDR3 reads TGTGCCAGCAGTAGCGGGGTGTACCATCAGCCCCAGCATTTT.

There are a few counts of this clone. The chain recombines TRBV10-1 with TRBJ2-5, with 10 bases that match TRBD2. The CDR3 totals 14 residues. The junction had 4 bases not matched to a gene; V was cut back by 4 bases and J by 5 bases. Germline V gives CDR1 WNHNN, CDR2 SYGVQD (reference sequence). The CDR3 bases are TGCGCCAGCAGTGTTAGCGGGGGGAAGGAGACCCAGTACTTC. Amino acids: CASSVSGGKETQYF.

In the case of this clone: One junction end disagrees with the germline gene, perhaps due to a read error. The CDR3 DNA follows: TGTGCCAGCACCGACAGTCAAGGGGAAGGTAGCTTT. Its protein product is CASTDSQGEGSF. The chain couples TRBV18 to TRBJ1-1, with TRBD1 as a possible D gene (5 bases). Looked up from germline, CDR1 is KGHSH and CDR2 is LQKENI. The CDR3 covers 12 residues.

CDR3 in amino acids: CASSPGAGGFEEAFF. Here the CDR3 DNA reads TGCGCCAGCAGCCCCGGGGCAGGGGGCTTCGAAGAGGCTTTCTTT. The gene calls are TRBV5-1 and TRBJ1-1; 8 nucleotides match TRBD1. Per germline, CDR1 SGHRS and CDR2 YFSETQ. CDR3 size: 15 residues. V gave up 4 bases and J gave up 11 bases; unmatched junction bases: 16.

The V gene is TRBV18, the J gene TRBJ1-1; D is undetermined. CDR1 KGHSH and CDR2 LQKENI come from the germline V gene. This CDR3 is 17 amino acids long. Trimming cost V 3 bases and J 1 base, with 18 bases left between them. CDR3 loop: CASSPLPVSTPNTEAFF. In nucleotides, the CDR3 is TGTGCCAGCTCACCCCTCCCTGTGTCAACACCGAACACTGAAGCTTTCTTT.